These 8 T cell receptor beta chains came from one sample sequenced in a study of early T cells in non-severe SARS-CoV-2 infection. TCRdb re-analysed the 5' RACE reads in MiXCR, keeping a single row per CDR3 protein. The sample includes more than 35,000 distinct CDR3 sequences, about 6% seen only once; the top ten take about 5.1%. The material sequenced was whole blood. These TCRs come from an adult who was a healthcare worker with PCR-confirmed SARS-CoV-2 infection or an uninfected control (not recorded which).

This clonotype was counted ten times or more. This chain links TRBV6-1 with TRBJ2-1; 13 bases map to TRBD2. The CDR3 has 17 amino acids. J lost 5 bases, V lost 4 bases, and 8 bases had no gene match. CDR1 is MNHNS, CDR2 SASEGT, per germline. The CDR3 DNA sequence: TGTGCCAGCAGTGTGGGACTAGCGGGAACTGTAGACAATGAGCAGTTCTTC. Encoded protein: CASSVGLAGTVDNEQFF.

The sample holds many counts of this clonotype. The chain combines TRBV4-2 with TRBJ2-7; the match to TRBD2 covers 12 bases. The ends lost 0 bases at V and 7 bases at J; junction bases unmatched: 13. This CDR3 has 18 residues. Germline V gives CDR1 LGHNA, CDR2 YNFKEQ. DNA of the CDR3: TGTGCCAGCAGCCAAGATCTTTTACTAGCGGGAGGTGCGAGTGAGCAGTACTTC. Translation: CASSQDLLLAGGASEQYF.

The table lists this clonotype with a few counts. The V call is TRBV19, the J call TRBJ2-5; 13 bases map to TRBD2. J was trimmed by 2 bases and V by 6 bases; bases with no gene match: 3. Germline lookup yields CDR1 LNHDA and CDR2 SQIVND (reference sequence). This CDR3 spans 15 amino acids. The CDR3 sequence is CASSTSGRAQETQYF. In nucleotides, the CDR3 is TGTGCCAGTAGCACTAGCGGGAGGGCTCAAGAGACCCAGTACTTC.

This clonotype was seen a handful of times. The V call is TRBV10-3, the J call TRBJ2-1; possible D gene TRBD1, 5 bases. V dropped 0 bases and J dropped 6 bases, with 12 bases sitting between them. The V gene's germline CDR1 is ENHRY and CDR2 SYGVKD. The CDR3 is made up of 15 amino acids. CDR3 sequence reads: CAISESSGNRNEQFF. In DNA, the CDR3 is TGTGCCATCAGTGAGTCGTCAGGGAATCGCAATGAGCAGTTCTTC.

The sample holds many counts of this clonotype. The J gene is TRBJ2-6, the V gene TRBV5-1; tentatively, D is TRBD1 (6 bases). This CDR3 has 18 amino acids. Germline V gene sequence: CDR1 SGHRS, CDR2 YFSETQ. The V gene lost 5 bases and the J gene lost 0 bases, with 18 bases spanning the gap. The CDR3 sequence: CASSSKRDTPSGANVLTF. CDR3 coding DNA: TGCGCCAGCAGTTCAAAACGGGACACACCCTCTGGGGCCAACGTCCTGACTTTC.

V usage is TRBV29-1 and J usage is TRBJ2-5, with a weak D call TRBD1 (5 bases). This CDR3 has 11 residues. The V and J ends lost 7 bases and 4 bases respectively, with 10 bases between them. Germline values: CDR1 SQVTM, CDR2 ANQGSEA. The CDR3 reads CSAQGAETQYF. The CDR3 nucleotides are TGCAGCGCCCAGGGTGCAGAGACCCAGTACTTC.

Many counts were recorded for this clonotype. This chain uses TRBV28 with TRBJ2-4, with TRBD2 matching 8 bases. Unmatched junction bases numbered 2, after V lost 1 base and J lost 0 bases. Germline lookup yields CDR1 MDHEN and CDR2 SYDVKM. The CDR3 is 16 residues long. CDR3: CASSLSGGLAKNIQYF. CDR3 nucleotides: TGTGCCAGCAGTTTATCGGGGGGGTTAGCCAAAAACATTCAGTACTTC.

The chain links TRBV30 to TRBJ1-2; D call uncertain. V lost 0 bases, J lost 0 bases, and 8 bases lay in between. The CDR3 is 14 amino acids. CDR1 GTSNPN and CDR2 SVGIG come from the germline V gene (reference sequence). CDR3 in amino acids: CAWSVFRTNYGYTF. CDR3 nucleotides: TGTGCCTGGAGTGTATTTCGGACTAACTATGGCTACACCTTC.